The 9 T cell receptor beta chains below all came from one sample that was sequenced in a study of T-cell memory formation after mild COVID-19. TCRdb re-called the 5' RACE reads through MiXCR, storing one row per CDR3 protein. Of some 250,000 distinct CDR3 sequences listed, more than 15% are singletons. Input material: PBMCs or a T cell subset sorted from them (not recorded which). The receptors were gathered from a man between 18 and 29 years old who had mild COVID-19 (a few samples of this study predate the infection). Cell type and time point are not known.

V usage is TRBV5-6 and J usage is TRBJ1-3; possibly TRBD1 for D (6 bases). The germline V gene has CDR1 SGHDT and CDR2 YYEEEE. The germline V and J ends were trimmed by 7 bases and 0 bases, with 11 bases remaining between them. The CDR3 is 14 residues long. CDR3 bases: TGTGCCAGCCTGGACAGTAGCTCTGGAAACACCATATATTTT. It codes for CASLDSSSGNTIYF.

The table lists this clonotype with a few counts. The CDR3 reads CASSPADYEQYF. CDR3 nucleotides: TGTGCCAGCAGCCCCGCAGATTACGAGCAGTACTTC. The J gene is TRBJ2-7, the V gene TRBV6-2 or TRBV6-3; D is unclear. V was shortened by 6 bases and J by 4 bases, with 10 bases between the two germline ends. The CDR3 is 12 amino acids. Looked up from germline, CDR1 is MNHEY and CDR2 is SVGEGT.

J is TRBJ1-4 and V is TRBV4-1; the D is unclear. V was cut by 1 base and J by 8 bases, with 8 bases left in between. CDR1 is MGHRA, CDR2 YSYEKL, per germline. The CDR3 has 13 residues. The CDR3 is CASSQGLPEKLFF. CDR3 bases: TGCGCCAGCAGCCAAGGACTTCCGGAAAAACTGTTTTTT.

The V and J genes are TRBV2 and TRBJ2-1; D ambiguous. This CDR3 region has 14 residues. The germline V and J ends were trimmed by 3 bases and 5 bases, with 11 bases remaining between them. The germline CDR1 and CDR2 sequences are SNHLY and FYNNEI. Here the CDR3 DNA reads TGTGCCAGCAGTGACTCAAGAGGCCACAATGAGCAGTTCTTC. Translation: CASSDSRGHNEQFF.

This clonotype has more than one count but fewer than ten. In DNA, the CDR3 is TGTGCCAGCAGCTGGGTGGACAGCTCCAATCAGCCCCAGCATTTT. Its protein product is CASSWVDSSNQPQHF. The gene calls are TRBV21-1 and TRBJ1-5; TRBD1 reflects the table's D call only, with no check against the DNA. TRBV21-1 is marked as a pseudogene. The CDR3 extends over 15 amino acids.

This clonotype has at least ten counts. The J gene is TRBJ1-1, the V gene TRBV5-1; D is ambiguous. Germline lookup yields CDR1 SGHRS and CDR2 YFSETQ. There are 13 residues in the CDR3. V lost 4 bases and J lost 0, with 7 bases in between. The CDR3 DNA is TGCGCCAGCAGCCCCGGGATGAACACTGAAGCTTTCTTT. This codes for CASSPGMNTEAFF.

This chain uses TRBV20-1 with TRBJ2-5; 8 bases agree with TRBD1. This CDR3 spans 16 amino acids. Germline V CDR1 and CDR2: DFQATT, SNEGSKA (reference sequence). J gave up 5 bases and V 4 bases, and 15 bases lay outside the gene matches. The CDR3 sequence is CSATGGSRGHVETQYF. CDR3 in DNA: TGCAGTGCTACCGGAGGCAGCAGGGGGCACGTGGAGACCCAGTACTTC.

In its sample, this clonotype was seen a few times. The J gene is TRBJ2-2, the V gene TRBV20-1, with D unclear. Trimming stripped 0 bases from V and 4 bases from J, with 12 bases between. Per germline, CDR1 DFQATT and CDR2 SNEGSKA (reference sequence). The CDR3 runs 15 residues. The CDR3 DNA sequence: TGCAGTGCTAGAGACATTTTTGGGCCCACCGGGGAGCTGTTTTTT. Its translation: CSARDIFGPTGELFF.

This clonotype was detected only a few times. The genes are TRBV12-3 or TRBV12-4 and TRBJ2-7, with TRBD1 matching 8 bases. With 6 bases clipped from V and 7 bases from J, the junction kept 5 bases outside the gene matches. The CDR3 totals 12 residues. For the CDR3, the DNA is TGTGCCAGCAGCCAGGGGGCGGGTGAGCAGTACTTC. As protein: CASSQGAGEQYF.